This paragraph reports one TCR beta chain. Antigen specificity is unknown. The sample comes from a study of beta chain features in type 1 diabetes. Findings and limits, study-wide: Shortening that was moderate but significant affected the TCRB CDR3s of Type 1 diabetes patients in all four CD4+ subsets.

CD4+ cells of the naive, central memory, regulatory and stem cell-like memory types were sorted via CD45RO/CCR7/CD25/CD127/CD95/CD27. Purity exceeding 95% was reached by all sorted populations. Expressed TCRB transcripts were sequenced after all isolated RNA was converted to cDNA. The read count averaged around 3.6 million across naive, central memory and regulatory T cell samples. Sequencing used immunoSEQ multiplex PCR; TCRdb keeps in-frame clones, though not all of them. The data show 600,000 to 700,000 clones, with around 12% seen just once and approximately 0.11% held by the top ten. The ends were cut back, 4 bases at V and 4 bases at J, with 10 bases in the middle. This CDR3 has 13 residues. Germline values: CDR1 MNHNS, CDR2 SASEGT.

The sequence was collected from a man under 40 with type 1 diabetes. The chain links TRBV6-1 to TRBJ1-2; D not certain. What was sequenced was naive CD4+ T cells from blood. The CDR3 loop is CASSGQILYGYTF. CDR3 DNA: TGTGCCAGCAGTGGGCAGATCCTCTATGGCTACACCTTC.